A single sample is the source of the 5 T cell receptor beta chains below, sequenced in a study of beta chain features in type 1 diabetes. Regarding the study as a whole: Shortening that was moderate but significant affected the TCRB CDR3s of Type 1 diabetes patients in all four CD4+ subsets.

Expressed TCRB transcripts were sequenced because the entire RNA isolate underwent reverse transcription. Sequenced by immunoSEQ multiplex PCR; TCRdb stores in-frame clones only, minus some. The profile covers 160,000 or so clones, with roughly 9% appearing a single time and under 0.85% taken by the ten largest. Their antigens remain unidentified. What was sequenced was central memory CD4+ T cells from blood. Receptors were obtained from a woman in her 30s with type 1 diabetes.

CDR3 loop: CSVEDPQGGGETQYF. The CDR3, as DNA: TGCAGCGTTGAAGATCCGCAGGGAGGTGGGGAGACCCAGTACTTC. V gene TRBV29-1 combines with J gene TRBJ2-5, with TRBD2 as a possible D gene (6 bases). Germline assignment: CDR1 SQVTM and CDR2 ANQGSEA. Trimming removed 0 bases at V and 5 bases at J, with 16 bases between. This CDR3 comprises 15 residues.

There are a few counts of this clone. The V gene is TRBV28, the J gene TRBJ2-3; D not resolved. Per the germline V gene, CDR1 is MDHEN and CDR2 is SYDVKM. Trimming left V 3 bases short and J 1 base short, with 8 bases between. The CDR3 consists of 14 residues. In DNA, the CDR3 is TGTGCCAGCAGTTTTCGGCAGGGCACAGATACGCAGTATTTT. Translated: CASSFRQGTDTQYF.

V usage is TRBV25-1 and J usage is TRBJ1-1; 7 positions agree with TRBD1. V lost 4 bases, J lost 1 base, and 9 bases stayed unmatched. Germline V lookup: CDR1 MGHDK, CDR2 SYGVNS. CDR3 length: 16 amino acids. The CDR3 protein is CASSGNPGQPNTEAFF. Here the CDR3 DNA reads TGTGCCAGCAGTGGTAATCCGGGACAGCCGAACACTGAAGCTTTCTTT.

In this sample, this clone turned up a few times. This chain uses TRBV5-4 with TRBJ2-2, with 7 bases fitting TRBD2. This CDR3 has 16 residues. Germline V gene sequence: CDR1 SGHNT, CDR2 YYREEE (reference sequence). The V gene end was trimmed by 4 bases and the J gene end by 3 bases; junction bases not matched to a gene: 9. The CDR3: CASSALAETYTGELFF. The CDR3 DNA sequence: TGTGCCAGCAGCGCCCTAGCGGAGACGTACACCGGGGAGCTGTTTTTT.

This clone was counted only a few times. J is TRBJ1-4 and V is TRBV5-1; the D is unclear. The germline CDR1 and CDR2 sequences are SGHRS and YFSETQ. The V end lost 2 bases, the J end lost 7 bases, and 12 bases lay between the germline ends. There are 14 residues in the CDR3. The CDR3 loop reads CASSFEARGEKLFF. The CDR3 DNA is TGCGCCAGCAGCTTCGAGGCGAGAGGTGAAAAACTGTTTTTT.